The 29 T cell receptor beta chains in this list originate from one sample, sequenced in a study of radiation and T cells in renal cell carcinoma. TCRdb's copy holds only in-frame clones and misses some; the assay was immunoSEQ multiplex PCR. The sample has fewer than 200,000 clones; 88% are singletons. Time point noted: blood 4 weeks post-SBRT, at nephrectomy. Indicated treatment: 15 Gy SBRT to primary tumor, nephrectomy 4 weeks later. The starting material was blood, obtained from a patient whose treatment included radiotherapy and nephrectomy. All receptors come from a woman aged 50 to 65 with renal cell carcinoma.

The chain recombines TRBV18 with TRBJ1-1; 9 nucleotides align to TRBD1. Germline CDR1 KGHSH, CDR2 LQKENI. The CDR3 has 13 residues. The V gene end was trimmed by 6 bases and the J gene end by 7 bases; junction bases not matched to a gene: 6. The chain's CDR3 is CASSAGTGSEAFF. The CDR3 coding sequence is TGTGCCAGCTCGGCTGGGACAGGGAGTGAAGCTTTCTTT.

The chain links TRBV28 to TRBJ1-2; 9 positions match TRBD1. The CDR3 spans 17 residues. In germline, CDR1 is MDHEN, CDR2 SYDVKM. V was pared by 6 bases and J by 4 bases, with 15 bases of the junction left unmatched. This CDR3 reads CASRPPMGQGKSYGYTF. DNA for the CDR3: TGTGCCAGCAGGCCACCGATGGGACAGGGAAAATCCTATGGCTACACCTTC.

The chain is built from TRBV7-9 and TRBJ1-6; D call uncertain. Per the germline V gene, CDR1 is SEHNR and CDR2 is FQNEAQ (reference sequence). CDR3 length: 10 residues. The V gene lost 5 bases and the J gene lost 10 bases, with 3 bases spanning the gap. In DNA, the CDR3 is TGTGCCAGCAGCCGATCACCCCTCCACTTT. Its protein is CASSRSPLHF.

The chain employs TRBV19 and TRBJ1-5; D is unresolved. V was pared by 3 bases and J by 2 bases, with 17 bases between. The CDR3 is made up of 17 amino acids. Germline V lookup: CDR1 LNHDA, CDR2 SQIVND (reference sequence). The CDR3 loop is CASSMITRKHGNQPQHF. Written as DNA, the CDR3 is TGTGCCAGTAGTATGATTACTCGGAAGCACGGCAATCAGCCCCAGCATTTT. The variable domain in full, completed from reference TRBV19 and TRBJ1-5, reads DGGITQSPKYLFRKEGQNVTLSCEQNLNHDAMYWYRQDPGQGLRLIYYSQIVNDFQKGDIAEGYSVSREKKESFPLTVTSAQKNPTAFYLCASSMITRKHGNQPQHFGDGTRLSIL.

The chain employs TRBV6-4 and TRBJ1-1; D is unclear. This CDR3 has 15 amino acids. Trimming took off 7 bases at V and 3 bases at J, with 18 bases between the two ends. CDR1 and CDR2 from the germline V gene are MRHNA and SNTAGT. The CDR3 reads CASKDHRETYTEAFF. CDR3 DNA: TGTGCCAGCAAAGACCACCGAGAGACCTACACTGAAGCTTTCTTT.

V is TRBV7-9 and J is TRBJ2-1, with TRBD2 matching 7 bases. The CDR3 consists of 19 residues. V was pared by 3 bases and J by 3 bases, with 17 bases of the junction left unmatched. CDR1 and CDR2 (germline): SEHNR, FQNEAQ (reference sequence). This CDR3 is CASSFPRTASGNLYNEQFF. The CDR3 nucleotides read TGTGCCAGCAGCTTCCCCCGTACGGCTAGCGGAAACCTCTACAATGAGCAGTTCTTC.

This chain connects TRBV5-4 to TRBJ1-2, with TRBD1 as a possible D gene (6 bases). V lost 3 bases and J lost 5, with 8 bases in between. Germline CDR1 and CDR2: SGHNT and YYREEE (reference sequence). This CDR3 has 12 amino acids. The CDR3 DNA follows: TGTGCCAGCAGCTGGGGACAATATGGCTACACCTTC. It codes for CASSWGQYGYTF.

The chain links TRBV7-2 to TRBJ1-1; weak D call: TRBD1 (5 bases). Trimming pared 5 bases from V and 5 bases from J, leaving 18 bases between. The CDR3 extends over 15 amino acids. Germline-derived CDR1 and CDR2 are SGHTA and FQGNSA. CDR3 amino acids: CASSPLVGAGTEAFF. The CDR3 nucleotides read TGTGCCAGCAGCCCACTGGTAGGGGCAGGTACTGAAGCTTTCTTT.

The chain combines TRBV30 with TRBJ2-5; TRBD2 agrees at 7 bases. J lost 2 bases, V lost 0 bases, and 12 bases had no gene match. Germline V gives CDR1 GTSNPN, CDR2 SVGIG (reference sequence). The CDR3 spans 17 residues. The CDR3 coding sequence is TGTGCCTGGAGTGTAGGTTTGCCTAGCGGTAATCAAGAGACCCAGTACTTC. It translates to CAWSVGLPSGNQETQYF.

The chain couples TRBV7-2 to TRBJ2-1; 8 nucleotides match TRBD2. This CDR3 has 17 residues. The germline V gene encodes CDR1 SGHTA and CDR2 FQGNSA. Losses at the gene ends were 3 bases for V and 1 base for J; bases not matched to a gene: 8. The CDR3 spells CASSLVGGDRSYNEQFF. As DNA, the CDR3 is TGTGCCAGCAGCTTGGTCGGGGGGGATCGTTCCTACAATGAGCAGTTCTTC.

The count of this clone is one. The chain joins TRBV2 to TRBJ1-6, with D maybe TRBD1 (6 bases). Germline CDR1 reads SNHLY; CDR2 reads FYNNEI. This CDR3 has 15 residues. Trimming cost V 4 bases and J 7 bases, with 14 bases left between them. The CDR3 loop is CASSGIQGLNSPLHF. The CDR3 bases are TGTGCCAGCAGTGGAATTCAGGGGCTGAATTCACCCCTCCACTTT.

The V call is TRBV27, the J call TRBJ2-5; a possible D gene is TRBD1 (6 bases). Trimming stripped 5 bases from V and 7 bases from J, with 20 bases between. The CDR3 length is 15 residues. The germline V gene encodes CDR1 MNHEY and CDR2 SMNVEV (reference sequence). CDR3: CASSLRQAERVTQYF. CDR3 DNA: TGTGCCAGCAGTCTACGACAGGCGGAGAGGGTGACCCAGTACTTC.

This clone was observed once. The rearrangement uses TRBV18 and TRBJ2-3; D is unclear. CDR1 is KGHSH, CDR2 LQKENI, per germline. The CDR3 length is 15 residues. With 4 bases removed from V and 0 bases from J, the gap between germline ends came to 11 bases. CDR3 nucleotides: TGTGCCAGCTCACTAGAGCTCCCGAGCACAGATACGCAGTATTTT. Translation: CASSLELPSTDTQYF.

CDR3 in amino acids: CASSLESTGGEKLFF. DNA for the CDR3: TGCGCCAGCAGCTTGGAATCGACAGGGGGCGAAAAACTGTTTTTT. The V call is TRBV5-1, the J call TRBJ1-4; 10 bases line up with TRBD1. This CDR3 has 15 residues. Germline CDR1 is SGHRS and CDR2 is YFSETQ. V lost 0 bases to trimming and J lost 8 bases; unmatched junction nucleotides: 4.

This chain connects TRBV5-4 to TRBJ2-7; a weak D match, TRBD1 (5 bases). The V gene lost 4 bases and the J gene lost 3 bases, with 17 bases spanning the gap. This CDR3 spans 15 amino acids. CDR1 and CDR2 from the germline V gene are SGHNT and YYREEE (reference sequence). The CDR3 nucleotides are TGTGCCAGCAGCCTAAGCAACAGGAAGAACTACGAGCAGTACTTC. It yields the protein CASSLSNRKNYEQYF.

CDR3 sequence: CASRSLGRETQYF. The CDR3, as DNA: TGTGCCAGCAGGTCCCTGGGGAGGGAGACCCAGTACTTC. This rearrangement joins TRBV5-6 to TRBJ2-5, with a possible D match to TRBD2 (6 bases). The germline V gene has CDR1 SGHDT and CDR2 YYEEEE. The ends were cut back, 5 bases at V and 5 bases at J, with 13 bases in the middle. This CDR3 comprises 13 residues.

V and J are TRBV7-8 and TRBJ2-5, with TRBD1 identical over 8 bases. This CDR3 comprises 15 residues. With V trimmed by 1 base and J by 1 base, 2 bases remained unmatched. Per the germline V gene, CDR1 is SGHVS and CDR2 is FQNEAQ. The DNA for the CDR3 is TGTGCCAGCAGCTTAGTCGGGACAGGCCAAGAGACCCAGTACTTC. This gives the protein CASSLVGTGQETQYF.

The CDR3 region is CASSDDRINQYF. DNA for the CDR3: TGTGCCAGCAGCGATGACAGGATCAACCAGTACTTC. J is TRBJ2-7 and V is TRBV5-4, with TRBD1 as a possible D gene (6 bases). The CDR3 spans 12 residues. Germline V gives CDR1 SGHNT, CDR2 YYREEE (reference sequence). The germline V and J ends were trimmed by 4 bases and 10 bases, with 15 bases remaining between them.

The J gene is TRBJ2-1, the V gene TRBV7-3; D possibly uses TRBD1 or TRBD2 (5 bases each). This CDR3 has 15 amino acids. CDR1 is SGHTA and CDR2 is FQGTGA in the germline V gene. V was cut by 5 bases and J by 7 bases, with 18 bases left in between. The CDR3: CASSPEVGVRNEQFF. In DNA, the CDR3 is TGTGCCAGCAGCCCCGAAGTGGGGGTTCGGAATGAGCAGTTCTTC.

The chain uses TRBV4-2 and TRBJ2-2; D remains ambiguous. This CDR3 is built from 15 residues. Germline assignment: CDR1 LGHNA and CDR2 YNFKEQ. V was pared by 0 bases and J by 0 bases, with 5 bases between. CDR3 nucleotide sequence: TGTGCCAGCAGCCAAGACGGATCGAACACCGGGGAGCTGTTTTTT. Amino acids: CASSQDGSNTGELFF.

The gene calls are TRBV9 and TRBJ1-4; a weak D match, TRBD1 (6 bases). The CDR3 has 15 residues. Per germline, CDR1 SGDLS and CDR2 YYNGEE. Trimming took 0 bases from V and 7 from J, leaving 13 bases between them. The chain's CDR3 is CASSVGSGGGEKLFF. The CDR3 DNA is TGTGCCAGCAGCGTAGGGTCGGGGGGCGGTGAAAAACTGTTTTTT. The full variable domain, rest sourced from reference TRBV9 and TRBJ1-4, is DSGVTQTPKHLITATGQRVTLRCSPRSGDLSVYWYQQSLDQGLQFLIQYYNGEERAKGNILERFSAQQFPDLHSELNLSSLELGDSALYFCASSVGSGGGEKLFFGSGTQLSVL.

The CDR3 DNA reads as TGCGCCAGCAGCTTGGTCGCAGGGGGCACTGAAGCTTTCTTT. It specifies CASSLVAGGTEAFF. V is TRBV5-1 and J is TRBJ1-1; 7 nucleotides agree with TRBD1. Trimming at V came to 0 bases and at J to 4 bases, leaving 3 bases not matched to a gene. Germline loops: CDR1 SGHRS, CDR2 YFSETQ. The CDR3 is 14 residues long.

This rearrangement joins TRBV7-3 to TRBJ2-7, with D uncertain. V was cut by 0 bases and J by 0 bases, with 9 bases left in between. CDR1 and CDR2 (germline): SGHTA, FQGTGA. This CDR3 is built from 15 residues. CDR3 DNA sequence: TGTGCCAGCAGCTTAACCGCAACAAGCTCCTACGAGCAGTACTTC. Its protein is CASSLTATSSYEQYF.

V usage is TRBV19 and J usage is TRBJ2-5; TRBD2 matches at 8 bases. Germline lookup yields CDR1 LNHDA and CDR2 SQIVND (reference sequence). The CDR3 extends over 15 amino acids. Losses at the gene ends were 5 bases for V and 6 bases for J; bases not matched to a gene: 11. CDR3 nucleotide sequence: TGTGCCAGTAGTGAAGGGGGGACTAGTATGAAGACCCAGTACTTC. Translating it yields CASSEGGTSMKTQYF.

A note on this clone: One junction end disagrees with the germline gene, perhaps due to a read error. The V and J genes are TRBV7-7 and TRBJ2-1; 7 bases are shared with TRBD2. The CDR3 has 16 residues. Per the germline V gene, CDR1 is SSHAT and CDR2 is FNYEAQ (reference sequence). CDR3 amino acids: CASSLGFGGRGNEQFF. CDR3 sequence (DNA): TGTGCTAGCAGCTTAGGATTCGGGGGGAGGGGAAATGAGCAGTTCTTC.

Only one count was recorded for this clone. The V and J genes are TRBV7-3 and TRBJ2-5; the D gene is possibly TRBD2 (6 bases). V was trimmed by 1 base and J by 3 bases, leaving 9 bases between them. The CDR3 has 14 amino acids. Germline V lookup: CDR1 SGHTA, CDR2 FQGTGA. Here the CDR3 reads CASSLMGGEETQYF. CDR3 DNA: TGTGCCAGCAGCTTAATGGGCGGGGAAGAGACCCAGTACTTC. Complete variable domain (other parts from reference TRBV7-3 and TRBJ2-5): GAGVSQTPSNKVTEKGKYVELRCDPISGHTALYWYRQSLGQGPEFLIYFQGTGAADDSGLPNDRFFAVRPEGSVSTLKIQRTERGDSAVYLCASSLMGGEETQYFGPGTRLLVL.

The CDR3 reads CATSKERTGSYEQYF. The CDR3 nucleotides are TGTGCCACCAGCAAAGAGAGGACAGGGTCCTACGAGCAGTACTTC. The chain carries TRBV15 and TRBJ2-7, with 8 bases lining up with TRBD1. With 4 bases clipped from V and 1 base from J, the junction kept 6 bases outside the gene matches. CDR3 length: 15 amino acids. Germline V gene data show CDR1 as LNHNV and CDR2 as YYDKDF (reference sequence).

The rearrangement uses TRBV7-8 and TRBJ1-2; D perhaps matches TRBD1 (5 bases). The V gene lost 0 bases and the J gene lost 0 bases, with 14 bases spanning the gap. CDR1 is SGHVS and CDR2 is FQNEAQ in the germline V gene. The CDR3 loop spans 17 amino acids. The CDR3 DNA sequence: TGTGCCAGCAGCTTAGCTCGGGGGAACCCCACTAACTATGGCTACACCTTC. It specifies CASSLARGNPTNYGYTF.

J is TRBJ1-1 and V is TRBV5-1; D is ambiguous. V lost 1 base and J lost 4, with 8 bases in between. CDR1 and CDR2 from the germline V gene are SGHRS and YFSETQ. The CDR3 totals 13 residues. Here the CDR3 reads CASSLQDFTEAFF. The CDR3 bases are TGCGCCAGCAGCTTGCAGGACTTCACTGAAGCTTTCTTT.